This note documents a single T cell receptor beta chain sequence. No antigen is known for it. These data originate in a study of T cell responses to AZD1222 COVID-19 vaccine. The study, taken as a whole, reports: Only after the peak T cell response were repertoires sampled. Of the AZD1222 recipients, only 5 or 6 were seropositive at baseline. Among the donors, most were white British and more were female, and clonal diversity was possibly underestimated.

The CDR3 has 16 amino acids. Trimming at V came to 2 bases and at J to 0 bases, leaving 2 bases not matched to a gene. CDR1 is SGHTA and CDR2 is FQGTGA in the germline V gene. Clones were sequenced by immunoSEQ multiplex PCR, and TCRdb holds only the in-frame ones, with some missing. The table shows some 150,000 clones, with about 93% occurring only once. The input for sequencing was peripheral blood, taken on day 0 of AZD1222 vaccination. The chain carries TRBV7-3 and TRBJ2-3; the match to TRBD1 covers 10 bases. The origin of this receptor is an adult in good health. The CDR3 reads CASSLGDRGSTDTQYF. DNA for the CDR3: TGTGCCAGCAGCTTAGGGGACAGGGGTAGCACAGATACGCAGTATTTT.